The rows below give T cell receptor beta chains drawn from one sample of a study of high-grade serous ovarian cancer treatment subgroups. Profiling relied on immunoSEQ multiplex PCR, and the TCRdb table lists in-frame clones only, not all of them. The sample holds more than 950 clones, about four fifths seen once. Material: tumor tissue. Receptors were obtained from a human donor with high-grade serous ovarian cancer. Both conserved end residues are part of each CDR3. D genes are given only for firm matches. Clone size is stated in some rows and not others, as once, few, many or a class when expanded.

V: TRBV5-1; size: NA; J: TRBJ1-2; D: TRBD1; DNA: TGCGCCAGCAGCTCAGCTAGACAGGGCCACTATGGCTACACCTTC; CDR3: CASSSARQGHYGYTF
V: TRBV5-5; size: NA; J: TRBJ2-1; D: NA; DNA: TGTGCCAGCAGCTCCGAACTAGTCCGAGATGGGAATGAGCAGTTCTTC; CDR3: CASSSELVRDGNEQFF
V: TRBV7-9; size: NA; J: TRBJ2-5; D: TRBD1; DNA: TGTGCCAGCAGCCAAAACCCCGGGACAGGAGAGCAGTACTTC; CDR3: CASSQNPGTGEQYF
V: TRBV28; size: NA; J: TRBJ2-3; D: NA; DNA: TGTGCCAGCAGTGGGAGGGGGCAGTTCACAGATACGCAGTATTTT; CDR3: CASSGRGQFTDTQYF
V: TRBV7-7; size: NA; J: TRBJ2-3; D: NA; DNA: TGTGCCAGCAGCTCCGGGGAGCCCACAGATACGCAGTATTTT; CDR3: CASSSGEPTDTQYF
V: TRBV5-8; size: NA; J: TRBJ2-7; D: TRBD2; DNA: TGTGCCAGCAGCCCCCCCGGGAGGGGCCGAAGCTCCTACGAGCAGTACTTC; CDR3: CASSPPGRGRSSYEQYF
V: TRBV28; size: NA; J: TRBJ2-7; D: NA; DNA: TGTGCCAGCAGCCCTCCCGGGACTCCCGGCTACGAGCAGTACTTC; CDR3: CASSPPGTPGYEQYF
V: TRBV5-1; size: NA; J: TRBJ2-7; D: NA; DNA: TGCGCCAGCAGCCCCCCGAGCCGCCCCTACGAGCAGTACTTC; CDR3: CASSPPSRPYEQYF
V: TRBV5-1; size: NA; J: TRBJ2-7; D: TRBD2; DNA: TGCGCCAGCACCCTAGCGGGAGCCTACGAGCAGTACTTC; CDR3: CASTLAGAYEQYF
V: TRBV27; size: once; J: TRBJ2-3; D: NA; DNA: TGTGCCAGCAGTTTGAAAGCCTTCACAGATACGCAGTATTTT; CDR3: CASSLKAFTDTQYF
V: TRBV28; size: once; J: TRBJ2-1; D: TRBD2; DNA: TGTGCCAGCAGTCCTCCGGGACTACCCCAAATGGTGCAGTTCTTC; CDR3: CASSPPGLPQMVQFF